This TCR beta chain was profiled in a study of CD8+ T cells in alopecia areata. Study-wide background: Treated patients received oral tofacitinib, 5 to 10 mg twice daily. Points from the study as a whole: Numerous expanded lesional clones remained in scalp and blood during tofacitinib. Because of a solitary nonresponder, the connection of baseline CD8+ expansion to response stays uncertain. Patients shared TCRs less clearly than mice did, possibly for HLA-related reasons.

Germline trimming cut 1 base from V and 0 bases from J; bases unmatched to any gene: 5. CDR1 is MGHRA and CDR2 is YSYEKL in the germline V gene. The CDR3 has 17 amino acids. Comment on this clone: Its antigen is still unknown.

This sample's treatment: oral pan-JAK inhibitor, 5-10 mg twice daily. Sequencing used cDNA as its template, made by extracting RNA and reverse transcribing it. The protocol was immunoSEQ multiplex PCR, while the TCRdb copy is restricted to in-frame clones and leaves out a portion. The data hold hundreds of thousands of clones, with over 45% observed a single time. The sequence was collected from a human donor with alopecia areata. The source was CD4+ T cells sorted from blood, collected at week 52, from a patient treated with tofacitinib. V usage is TRBV4-1 and J usage is TRBJ2-5; TRBD2 aligns across 10 bases. CDR3 sequence (DNA): TGCGCCAGCAGCCAAGGGAGGCTAGCGGGGGACCAAGAGACCCAGTACTTC. It codes for CASSQGRLAGDQETQYF.